Following are 2 T cell receptor beta chains from one sample sequenced in a study of blood T cell repertoires in COVID-19. The protocol was immunoSEQ multiplex PCR, while the TCRdb copy is restricted to in-frame clones and leaves out a portion. Here the sample spans under 40,000 clones, approximately 96% being singletons. Sequences were obtained from peripheral blood. The receptors come from a human donor with active COVID-19. The donor label of this sample is uncertain.

The V gene is TRBV6-5, the J gene TRBJ1-6; TRBD1 aligns across 9 bases. The CDR3 has 15 amino acids. CDR1 is MNHEY, CDR2 SVGAGI, per germline. J gave up 6 bases and V 10 bases, and 10 bases lay outside the gene matches. This chain's CDR3 is CAIPTGGMPNSPLHF. Written as DNA, the CDR3 is TGTGCCATCCCGACAGGGGGAATGCCTAATTCACCCCTCCACTTT.

The chain uses TRBV18 and TRBJ1-1; D not certain. The V gene's germline CDR1 is KGHSH and CDR2 LQKENI. CDR3 length: 14 amino acids. The V end was cut by 0 bases, the J end by 1 base, with 6 bases between. The CDR3 DNA reads TGTGCCAGCTCACCACCAGACAAGAACACTGAAGCTTTCTTT. Its translation is CASSPPDKNTEAFF.